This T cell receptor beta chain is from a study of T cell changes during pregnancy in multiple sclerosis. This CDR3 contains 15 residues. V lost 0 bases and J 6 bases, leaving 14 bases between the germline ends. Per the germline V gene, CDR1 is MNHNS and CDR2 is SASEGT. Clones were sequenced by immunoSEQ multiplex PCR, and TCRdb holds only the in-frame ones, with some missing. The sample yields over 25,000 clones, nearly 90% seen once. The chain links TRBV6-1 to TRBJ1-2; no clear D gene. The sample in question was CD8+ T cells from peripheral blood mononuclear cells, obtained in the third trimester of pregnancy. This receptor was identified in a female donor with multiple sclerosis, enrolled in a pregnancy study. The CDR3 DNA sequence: TGTGCCAGCAGTGAAGCCAGAGGGAGTCCCCATGGCTACACCTTC. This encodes CASSEARGSPHGYTF.